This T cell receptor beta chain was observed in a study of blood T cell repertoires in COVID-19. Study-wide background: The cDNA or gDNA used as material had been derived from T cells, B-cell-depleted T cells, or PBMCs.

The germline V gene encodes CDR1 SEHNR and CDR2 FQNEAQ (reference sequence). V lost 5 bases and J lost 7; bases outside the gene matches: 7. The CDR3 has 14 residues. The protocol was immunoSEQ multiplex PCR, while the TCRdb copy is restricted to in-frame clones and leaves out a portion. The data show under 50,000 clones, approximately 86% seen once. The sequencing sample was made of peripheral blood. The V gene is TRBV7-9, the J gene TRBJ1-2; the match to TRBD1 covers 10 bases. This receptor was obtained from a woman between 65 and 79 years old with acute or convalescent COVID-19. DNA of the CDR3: TGTGCCAGCAGCCGAGGACAGGGGGATGGTGGCTACACCTTC. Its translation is CASSRGQGDGGYTF.